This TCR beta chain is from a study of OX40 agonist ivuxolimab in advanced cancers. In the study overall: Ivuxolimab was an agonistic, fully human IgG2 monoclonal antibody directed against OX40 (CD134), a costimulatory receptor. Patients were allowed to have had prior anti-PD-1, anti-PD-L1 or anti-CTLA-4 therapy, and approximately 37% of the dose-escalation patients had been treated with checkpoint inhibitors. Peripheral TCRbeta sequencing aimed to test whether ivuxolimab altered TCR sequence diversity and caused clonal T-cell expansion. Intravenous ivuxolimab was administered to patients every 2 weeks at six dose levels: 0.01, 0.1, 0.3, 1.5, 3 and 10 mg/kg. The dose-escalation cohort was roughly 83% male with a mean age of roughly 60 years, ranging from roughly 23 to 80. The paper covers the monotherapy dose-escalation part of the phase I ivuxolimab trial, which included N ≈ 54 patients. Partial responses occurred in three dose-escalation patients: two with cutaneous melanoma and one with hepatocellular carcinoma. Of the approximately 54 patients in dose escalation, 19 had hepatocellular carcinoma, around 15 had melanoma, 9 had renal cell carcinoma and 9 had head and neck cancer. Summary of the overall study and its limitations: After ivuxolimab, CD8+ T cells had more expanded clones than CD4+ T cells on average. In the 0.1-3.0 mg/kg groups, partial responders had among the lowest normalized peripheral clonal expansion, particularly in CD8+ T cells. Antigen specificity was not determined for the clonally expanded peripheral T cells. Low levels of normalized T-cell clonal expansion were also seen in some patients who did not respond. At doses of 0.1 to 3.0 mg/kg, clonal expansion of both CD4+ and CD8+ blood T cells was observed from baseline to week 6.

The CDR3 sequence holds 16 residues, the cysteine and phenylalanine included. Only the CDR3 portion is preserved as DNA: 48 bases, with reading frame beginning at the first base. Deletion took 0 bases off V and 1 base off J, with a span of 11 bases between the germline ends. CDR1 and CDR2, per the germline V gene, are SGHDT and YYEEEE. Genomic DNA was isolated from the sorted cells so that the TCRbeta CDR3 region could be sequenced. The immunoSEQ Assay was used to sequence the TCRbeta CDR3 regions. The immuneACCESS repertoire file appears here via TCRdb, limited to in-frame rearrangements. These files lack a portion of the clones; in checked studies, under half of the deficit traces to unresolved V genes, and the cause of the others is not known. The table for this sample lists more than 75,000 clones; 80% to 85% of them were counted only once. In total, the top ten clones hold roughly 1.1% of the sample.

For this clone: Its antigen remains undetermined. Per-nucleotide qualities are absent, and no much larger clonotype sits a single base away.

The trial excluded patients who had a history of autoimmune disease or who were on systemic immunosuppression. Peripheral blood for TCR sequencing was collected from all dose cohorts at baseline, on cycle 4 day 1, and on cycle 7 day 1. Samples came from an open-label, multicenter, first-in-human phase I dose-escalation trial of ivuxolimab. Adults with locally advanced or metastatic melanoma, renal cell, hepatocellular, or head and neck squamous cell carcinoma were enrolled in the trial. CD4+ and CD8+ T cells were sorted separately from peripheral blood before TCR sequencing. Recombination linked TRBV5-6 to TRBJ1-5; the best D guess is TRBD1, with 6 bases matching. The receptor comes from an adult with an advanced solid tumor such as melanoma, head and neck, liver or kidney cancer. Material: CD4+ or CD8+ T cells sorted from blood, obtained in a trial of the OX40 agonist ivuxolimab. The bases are TGTGCCAGCAGCTTGGCGCAGGGGAAGAGCAATCAGCCCCAGCATTTT. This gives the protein CASSLAQGKSNQPQHF.